The next 27 T cell receptor beta chains were all read from a single sample in a study of CD8 T cells in Susac syndrome (dated by TCRdb to the late 2010s). Library creation used the immunoSEQ multiplex PCR assay. RNA was extracted using the RNeasy kit, and about 0.45 to 1 ug of the RNA was reverse transcribed with random hexamers. TCRdb trimmed the raw reads at Q25, called clones with MiXCR and kept productive beta chains. Each CDR3 protein gets just one entry, which takes the most common genes and DNA from the rows behind it. Present in this sample are about 150,000 distinct CDR3 sequences, about 90% of which were seen just once. The top ten clonotypes cover around 0.08% of the sample. Sequencing input: CD4+ T cells from PBMCs. The receptors originated from a human donor in good health.

The rearrangement uses TRBV29-1 and TRBJ2-1, with 7 bases fitting TRBD2. Germline trimming cut 4 bases from V and 4 bases from J; bases unmatched to any gene: 10. The CDR3 contains 15 residues. Germline V gene data show CDR1 as SQVTM and CDR2 as ANQGSEA. In DNA form, the CDR3 reads TGCAGCGTTGGGGATAAGGGGACTACGTACAATGAGCAGTTCTTC. It translates to CSVGDKGTTYNEQFF.

The V gene is TRBV20-1, the J gene TRBJ2-7; possibly TRBD1 or TRBD2 for D (5 bases each). This CDR3 is 12 amino acids long. Looked up from germline, CDR1 is DFQATT and CDR2 is SNEGSKA (reference sequence). Deletions cut 7 bases from V and 4 bases from J, with 14 bases between. The CDR3 protein is CSGSERGYEQYF. Here the CDR3 DNA reads TGCAGTGGATCAGAGAGGGGTTACGAGCAGTACTTC.

The chain links TRBV20-1 to TRBJ2-1; D possibly corresponds to TRBD2 (6 bases). The CDR3 runs 15 residues. The ends were cut back, 6 bases at V and 0 bases at J, with 15 bases in the middle. Germline CDR1 DFQATT, CDR2 SNEGSKA (reference sequence). The CDR3 DNA reads TGCAGTGCCCCCGACCGGGGGAGCTCCTACAATGAGCAGTTCTTC. As protein: CSAPDRGSSYNEQFF.

The V and J genes are TRBV30 and TRBJ1-3; 8 nucleotides line up with TRBD1. In germline, CDR1 is GTSNPN, CDR2 SVGIG (reference sequence). Germline trimming cut 4 bases from V and 1 base from J; bases unmatched to any gene: 9. The CDR3 is 16 amino acids. The DNA for the CDR3 is TGTGCCTGGACCGCCGGACAGGGTACATCTGGAAACACCATATATTTT. This translates into CAWTAGQGTSGNTIYF.

The V and J genes are TRBV23-1 and TRBJ1-6, with 8 bases lining up with TRBD1. TRBV23-1 is an ORF for which the function is uncertain. This CDR3 contains 12 residues. After removal of 4 bases from V and 15 bases from J, the junction contained 5 bases not matched to a gene. The CDR3 protein is CASSRIRGLLHF. The DNA for the CDR3 is TGCGCCAGCAGTCGCATCAGGGGGCTCCTCCACTTT.

This clonotype was counted once. This chain joins TRBV5-4 and TRBJ2-7; 12 positions match TRBD1. V shed 3 bases and J 4 bases; nucleotides not matched to a gene: 5. Germline V gene data show CDR1 as SGHNT and CDR2 as YYREEE (reference sequence). This CDR3 has 15 residues. DNA for the CDR3: TGTGCCAGCAGCTCGGGACAGGGGGCGCGGTACGAGCAGTACTTC. Translation: CASSSGQGARYEQYF.

This clonotype was recorded only once. The chain is built from TRBV6-6 and TRBJ2-3, with D possibly being TRBD2 (6 bases). Germline assignment: CDR1 MNHNY and CDR2 SVGAGI (reference sequence). The CDR3 spans 16 residues. The V end was cut by 5 bases, the J end by 2 bases, with 17 bases between. The CDR3 reads CASSPRGGWSTDTQYF. The CDR3 nucleotides read TGTGCCAGCAGTCCCCGGGGAGGCTGGTCCACAGATACGCAGTATTTT.

The V call is TRBV20-1, the J call TRBJ2-1, with D hard to call. V lost 0 bases and J lost 1, with 10 bases in between. Germline loops: CDR1 DFQATT, CDR2 SNEGSKA (reference sequence). This CDR3 comprises 15 residues. CDR3 DNA: TGCAGTGCTAGAGAAGTAGGCGGTTCCTACAATGAGCAGTTCTTC. Translation gives CSAREVGGSYNEQFF.

This chain connects TRBV7-2 to TRBJ2-4; tentatively, D is TRBD2 (5 bases). This CDR3 is built from 15 residues. Per germline, CDR1 SGHTA and CDR2 FQGNSA. V lost 1 base and J 6 bases, leaving 13 bases between the germline ends. CDR3 sequence (DNA): TGTGCCAGCAGCTTAGTTCGGGGTAATGCAAACATTCAGTACTTC. Protein sequence: CASSLVRGNANIQYF.

The CDR3 loop reads CASSLGQWGETQYF. CDR3 DNA sequence: TGTGCCAGCAGCTTGGGACAGTGGGGGGAGACCCAGTACTTC. The chain joins TRBV7-2 to TRBJ2-5, with 7 nucleotides matching TRBD1. With 3 bases clipped from V and 5 bases from J, the junction kept 6 bases outside the gene matches. The CDR3 is 14 residues long. The germline V gene has CDR1 SGHTA and CDR2 FQGNSA.

The chain employs TRBV30 and TRBJ1-4; D is ambiguous. V dropped 3 bases and J dropped 6 bases, with 20 bases sitting between them. CDR1 and CDR2 from the germline V gene are GTSNPN and SVGIG (reference sequence). The CDR3 runs to 16 residues. The chain's CDR3 is CAWRNKPQSSYEKLFF. The CDR3 DNA follows: TGTGCCTGGAGAAACAAGCCCCAGTCCTCATATGAAAAACTGTTTTTT. Full variable domain (rest looked up from reference TRBV30 and TRBJ1-4): SQTIHQWPATLVQPVGSPLSLECTVEGTSNPNLYWYRQAAGRGLQLLFYSVGIGQISSEVPQNLSASRPQDRQFILSSKKLLLSDSGFYLCAWRNKPQSSYEKLFFGSGTQLSVL.

The rearrangement joins TRBV7-2 to TRBJ1-1; D uncertain. The germline V gene encodes CDR1 SGHTA and CDR2 FQGNSA. Trimming took 6 bases from V and 3 from J, leaving 14 bases between them. The CDR3 spans 14 residues. CDR3 in DNA: TGTGCCAGCAGTTCCCAGTGGAAGGACACTGAAGCTTTCTTT. Its protein is CASSSQWKDTEAFF.

This clonotype was observed a single time. The chain joins TRBV12-3 or TRBV12-4 to TRBJ2-1; 7 bases agree with TRBD1. This CDR3 comprises 14 residues. V shed 6 bases, J shed 6 bases, and the junction held 8 bases outside the gene matches. CDR3 DNA: TGTGCCAGCAGCCATCGACAGGGACGCAATGAGCAGTTCTTC. As protein: CASSHRQGRNEQFF.

The chain has TRBV19 and TRBJ1-1; D is unresolved. Germline CDR1 LNHDA, CDR2 SQIVND (reference sequence). V was cut by 5 bases and J by 11 bases, with 24 bases left in between. The CDR3 length is 15 residues. The CDR3 DNA is TGTGCCAGTAGTCTTCGACGGGCAGGCCTTATTGGGGCTTTCTTT. Encoded protein: CASSLRRAGLIGAFF. Using reference TRBV19 and TRBJ1-1 for the parts outside the CDR3, the full variable domain is DGGITQSPKYLFRKEGQNVTLSCEQNLNHDAMYWYRQDPGQGLRLIYYSQIVNDFQKGDIAEGYSVSREKKESFPLTVTSAQKNPTAFYLCASSLRRAGLIGAFFGQGTRLTVV.

This sequence joins TRBV5-1 and TRBJ2-3, with D perhaps matching TRBD1 or TRBD2 (5 bases each). The germline V gene has CDR1 SGHRS and CDR2 YFSETQ. The CDR3 spans 13 residues. V lost 4 bases and J lost 8, with 14 bases in between. The CDR3 sequence is CASSGDPDATQYF. For the CDR3, the DNA is TGCGCCAGCAGCGGGGACCCCGACGCTACGCAGTATTTT.

The chain carries TRBV12-3 or TRBV12-4 and TRBJ2-2; D gene ambiguous. This CDR3 comprises 12 residues. V dropped 5 bases and J dropped 8 bases, with 9 bases sitting between them. The CDR3 protein is CASSPYGGELFF. DNA for the CDR3: TGTGCCAGCAGTCCCTATGGAGGGGAGCTGTTTTTT.

V and J are TRBV3-1 and TRBJ1-2; 9 bases agree with TRBD1. The germline V gene encodes CDR1 LGHDT and CDR2 YNNKEL (reference sequence). The CDR3 spans 16 residues. V shed 4 bases and J 5 bases; nucleotides not matched to a gene: 11. DNA for the CDR3: TGTGCCAGCAGCCTGGGGACAGGGCTCAGTTCGTATGGCTACACCTTC. This codes for CASSLGTGLSSYGYTF.

CDR3 loop: CASSQEPGDYNEQFF. The CDR3, as DNA: TGCGCCAGCAGCCAAGAACCGGGGGACTACAATGAGCAGTTCTTC. The chain carries TRBV4-3 and TRBJ2-1; D is possibly TRBD2 (6 bases). CDR3 length: 15 amino acids. V was cut by 0 bases and J by 3 bases, with 9 bases left in between. Per germline, CDR1 LGHNA and CDR2 YSLEER.

This rearrangement joins TRBV5-1 to TRBJ1-1, with D perhaps matching TRBD1 (5 bases). The CDR3 extends over 14 amino acids. V was trimmed by 1 base and J by 0 bases, leaving 7 bases between them. Germline CDR1 reads SGHRS; CDR2 reads YFSETQ. The DNA for the CDR3 is TGCGCCAGCAGCTTGATGGGACTGAACACTGAAGCTTTCTTT. It specifies CASSLMGLNTEAFF.

The chain combines TRBV9 with TRBJ2-5; no clear D. The CDR3 is 13 amino acids. V was cut by 3 bases and J by 5 bases, with 11 bases left in between. Germline CDR1 and CDR2: SGDLS and YYNGEE. CDR3 loop: CASSGTNGETQYF. DNA for the CDR3: TGTGCCAGCAGCGGAACGAACGGTGAGACCCAGTACTTC.

The genes are TRBV6-5 and TRBJ2-7; D may be TRBD1 or TRBD2 (6 bases each). Germline lookup yields CDR1 MNHEY and CDR2 SVGAGI. With 6 bases removed from V and 2 bases from J, the gap between germline ends came to 17 bases. The CDR3 is made up of 15 amino acids. The CDR3 loop reads CASSRTTGATYEQYF. The CDR3 bases are TGTGCCAGCAGCCGAACGACGGGGGCCACCTACGAGCAGTACTTC.

V and J are TRBV10-3 and TRBJ2-4; perhaps TRBD2 as D (6 bases). The CDR3 runs 14 residues. CDR1 and CDR2 from the germline V gene are ENHRY and SYGVKD. V was cut by 11 bases and J by 0 bases, with 14 bases left in between. CDR3 DNA sequence: TGTGCCCACCTCGCGGGACTAGCCAAAAACATTCAGTACTTC. This gives the protein CAHLAGLAKNIQYF.

The chain is built from TRBV4-2 and TRBJ2-3, with 7 bases that match TRBD1. The CDR3 is 16 amino acids. Per germline, CDR1 LGHNA and CDR2 YNFKEQ. Trimming took 2 bases from V and 4 from J; bases not matched to a gene: 9. CDR3 coding DNA: TGTGCCAGCAGCCAACTTGACAGGGTGGGCGCAGATACGCAGTATTTT. Translating it yields CASSQLDRVGADTQYF.

V and J are TRBV18 and TRBJ2-1, with D perhaps TRBD1 (6 bases). Germline V gives CDR1 KGHSH, CDR2 LQKENI. The CDR3 has 15 amino acids. The V gene lost 4 bases and the J gene lost 9 bases, with 19 bases spanning the gap. The CDR3 is CASSLLPGDLGEQFF. The CDR3 DNA follows: TGTGCCAGCTCACTGTTACCAGGGGATTTGGGTGAGCAGTTCTTC. Full variable domain (rest looked up from reference TRBV18 and TRBJ2-1): NAGVMQNPRHLVRRRGQEARLRCSPMKGHSHVYWYRQLPEEGLKFMVYLQKENIIDESGMPKERFSAEFPKEGPSILRIQQVVRGDSAAYFCASSLLPGDLGEQFFGPGTRLTVL.

The chain is built from TRBV3-1 and TRBJ2-1; D gene ambiguous. Trimming left V 4 bases short and J 3 bases short, with 4 bases between. CDR3 length: 12 residues. Germline CDR1 LGHDT, CDR2 YNNKEL (reference sequence). The CDR3, as DNA: TGTGCCAGCAGCCCACACTACAATGAGCAGTTCTTC. Translating gives CASSPHYNEQFF.

The genes are TRBV20-1 and TRBJ2-2, with D possibly being TRBD2 (5 bases). This CDR3 spans 14 amino acids. In germline, CDR1 is DFQATT, CDR2 SNEGSKA (reference sequence). V lost 6 bases to trimming and J lost 6 bases, with 17 bases between them. The CDR3 protein is CSARMTTSAGELFF. CDR3 nucleotide sequence: TGCAGTGCCAGAATGACTACGAGTGCCGGGGAGCTGTTTTTT.

J is TRBJ2-1 and V is TRBV24-1; no clear D. V was pared by 4 bases and J by 7 bases, with 16 bases between. There are 15 residues in the CDR3. Per the germline V gene, CDR1 is KGHDR and CDR2 is SFDVKD. In DNA, the CDR3 is TGTGCCACCAGTGACACTAACGGGCCGGCTAATGAGCAGTTCTTC. It yields the protein CATSDTNGPANEQFF.